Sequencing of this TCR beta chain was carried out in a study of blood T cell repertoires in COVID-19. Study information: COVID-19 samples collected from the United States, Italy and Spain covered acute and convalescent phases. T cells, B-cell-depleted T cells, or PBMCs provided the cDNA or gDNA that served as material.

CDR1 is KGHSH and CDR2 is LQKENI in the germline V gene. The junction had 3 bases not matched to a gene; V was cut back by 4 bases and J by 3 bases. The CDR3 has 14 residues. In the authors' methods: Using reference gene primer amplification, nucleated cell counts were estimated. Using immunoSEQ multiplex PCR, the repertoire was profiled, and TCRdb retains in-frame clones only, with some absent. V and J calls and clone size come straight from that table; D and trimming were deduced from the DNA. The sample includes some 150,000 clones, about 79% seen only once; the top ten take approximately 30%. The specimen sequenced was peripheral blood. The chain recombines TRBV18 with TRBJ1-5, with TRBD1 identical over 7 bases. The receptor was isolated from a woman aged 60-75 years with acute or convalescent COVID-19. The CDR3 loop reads CASSQGTDNQPQHF. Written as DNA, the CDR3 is TGTGCCAGCTCACAGGGGACAGACAATCAGCCCCAGCATTTT.